This T cell receptor (beta chain) was retrieved from a study of cytomegalovirus exposure and HLA in healthy donors. Germline V gives CDR1 SGHDT, CDR2 YYEEEE. The V gene end was trimmed by 5 bases and the J gene end by 2 bases; junction bases not matched to a gene: 7. This CDR3 comprises 14 residues. PCR was performed using 60 Vbeta and 13 Jbeta primers. Clones were sequenced by immunoSEQ multiplex PCR, and TCRdb holds only the in-frame ones, with some missing. The profile shows about 90,000 clones, approximately 90% of them singletons. Findings and caveats of the study: Specificity for CMV antigens was confirmed in vitro for three of the CMV-associated chains.

Comment on this clone: The antigen remains undetermined.

This TCR was sampled from a man aged 18 to 30 in good health and CMV-seronegative. Material: PBMCs. V usage is TRBV5-6 and J usage is TRBJ2-7, with 7 nucleotides matching TRBD2. In nucleotides, the CDR3 is TGTGCCAGCAGAGGTTCCGGGGGGACCTACGAGCAGTACTTC. Translation: CASRGSGGTYEQYF.